One sample yielded the 12 T cell receptor beta chains listed below, sequenced in a study of blood T cell repertoires in COVID-19. Clones were sequenced by immunoSEQ multiplex PCR, and TCRdb holds only the in-frame ones, with some missing. The sample carries 100,000 or so clones, just under 80% recorded once. Sequencing input: peripheral blood. The origin of the receptors is a woman aged 70-85 years with acute or convalescent COVID-19.

The chain employs TRBV6-5 and TRBJ1-4; 9 positions match TRBD1. Germline V lookup: CDR1 MNHEY, CDR2 SVGAGI. This CDR3 has 13 residues. V was pared by 8 bases and J by 6 bases, with 4 bases of the junction left unmatched. The DNA for the CDR3 is TGTGCCAGCGGACAGGGGAATGATGAAAAACTGTTTTTT. It is translated as CASGQGNDEKLFF.

The chain combines TRBV18 with TRBJ1-5; D gene uncertain. Germline CDR1 and CDR2: KGHSH and LQKENI. The CDR3 sequence is 13 residues long. Trimming cost V 2 bases and J 5 bases, with 7 bases left between them. The CDR3 is CASSPEGDQPQHF. In nucleotides, the CDR3 is TGTGCCAGCTCACCAGAGGGCGATCAGCCCCAGCATTTT.

The chain recombines TRBV10-3 with TRBJ2-7; TRBD2 is a possible D gene (6 bases). V gave up 0 bases and J gave up 2 bases, with 8 bases separating them. Germline values: CDR1 ENHRY, CDR2 SYGVKD. The CDR3 sequence is 14 residues long. Here the CDR3 reads CAISESTGAYEQYV. CDR3 coding DNA: TGTGCCATCAGTGAGTCGACGGGGGCCTACGAGCAGTACGTC.

This chain's CDR3 is CASSQDRQEKLFF. CDR3 nucleotides: TGCGCCAGCAGCCAAGATCGTCAGGAAAAACTGTTTTTT. The rearrangement joins TRBV4-3 to TRBJ1-4; no clear D gene. CDR1 is LGHNA and CDR2 is YSLEER in the germline V gene. Trimming removed 0 bases from V and 8 bases from J, with 7 bases in between. There are 13 residues in the CDR3.

This chain connects TRBV6-5 to TRBJ2-1, with D perhaps matching TRBD1 (5 bases). Germline CDR1 MNHEY, CDR2 SVGAGI. The V and J ends lost 0 bases and 10 bases respectively, with 10 bases between them. CDR3 length: 13 amino acids. The DNA of the CDR3 is TGTGCCAGCAGTTACTCGAAAGGGGAAGAGCAGTTCTTC. Its protein product is CASSYSKGEEQFF.

V usage is TRBV30 and J usage is TRBJ2-7; D is possibly TRBD1 (6 bases). Germline V gene lookup returns CDR1 GTSNPN and CDR2 SVGIG (reference sequence). The CDR3 sequence is 15 residues long. Trimming shortened V by 1 base and J by 2 bases, and 15 bases separated the two germline ends. CDR3 loop: CAWSAPGHQTYEQYF. The CDR3 DNA reads as TGTGCCTGGAGTGCCCCGGGACACCAAACCTACGAGCAGTACTTC.

Only a few counts were recorded for this clone. The chain couples TRBV6-6 to TRBJ1-5, with D unclear. V was clipped by 2 bases and J by 0 bases, with 8 bases between them. This CDR3 has 15 amino acids. Germline V lookup: CDR1 MNHNY, CDR2 SVGAGI (reference sequence). Here the CDR3 reads CASSYEGISNQPQHF. In nucleotides, the CDR3 is TGTGCCAGCAGTTACGAGGGTATTAGCAATCAGCCCCAGCATTTT.

This chain uses TRBV6-5 with TRBJ2-3; 8 positions agree with TRBD2. The CDR3 has 15 residues. V shed 2 bases and J 2 bases; nucleotides not matched to a gene: 3. The V gene's germline CDR1 is MNHEY and CDR2 SVGAGI. In nucleotides, the CDR3 is TGTGCCAGCAGTTACGGCGGGGGGCTCACAGATACGCAGTATTTT. It is translated as CASSYGGGLTDTQYF.

CDR3 in DNA: TGTGCCAGCAGTGAAGCCCGGACTACTAGCACAGATACGCAGTATTTT. It translates to CASSEARTTSTDTQYF. The V call is TRBV2, the J call TRBJ2-3; TRBD2 might be the D (6 bases). V was cut by 0 bases and J by 0 bases, with 10 bases left in between. In germline, CDR1 is SNHLY, CDR2 FYNNEI. The CDR3 covers 16 residues.

This clone was found once. The V call is TRBV27, the J call TRBJ1-1; 7 nucleotides match TRBD1. The CDR3 runs 13 residues. From germline, CDR1 is MNHEY and CDR2 SMNVEV (reference sequence). Trimming cost V 8 bases and J 0 bases; bases outside gene matches: 3. In DNA, the CDR3 is TGTGCCAGCGCGGACAGGCTGAACACTGAAGCTTTCTTT. This codes for CASADRLNTEAFF.

The chain employs TRBV29-1 and TRBJ2-5; 9 positions agree with TRBD2. The CDR3 is made up of 11 amino acids. The germline V gene has CDR1 SQVTM and CDR2 ANQGSEA. V was pared by 6 bases and J by 5 bases, with 1 base of the junction left unmatched. The CDR3 region has the DNA TGCAGCGTCGGACTAGCGGAGACCCAGTACTTC. Protein: CSVGLAETQYF.

This chain uses TRBV6-5 with TRBJ2-2; no firm D call. With 0 bases removed from V and 1 base from J, the gap between germline ends came to 9 bases. CDR1 MNHEY and CDR2 SVGAGI come from the germline V gene. The CDR3 has 16 amino acids. CDR3 sequence: CASSYSGAVNTGELFF. For the CDR3, the DNA is TGTGCCAGCAGTTACTCAGGAGCCGTGAACACCGGGGAGCTGTTTTTT.